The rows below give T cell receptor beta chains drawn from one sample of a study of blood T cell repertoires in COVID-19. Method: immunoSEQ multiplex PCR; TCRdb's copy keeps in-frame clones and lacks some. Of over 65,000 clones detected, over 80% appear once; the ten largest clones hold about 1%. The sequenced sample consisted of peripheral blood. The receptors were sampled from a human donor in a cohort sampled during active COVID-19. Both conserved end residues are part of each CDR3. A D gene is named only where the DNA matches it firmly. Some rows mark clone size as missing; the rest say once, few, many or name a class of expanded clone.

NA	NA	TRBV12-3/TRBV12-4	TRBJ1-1	TGTGCCAGCAGCCGGGAGAACACTGAAGCTTTCTTT	CASSRENTEAFF
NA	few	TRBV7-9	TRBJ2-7	TGTGCCGGTAGACGGGACTCCTACGAGCAGTACTTC	CAGRRDSYEQYF
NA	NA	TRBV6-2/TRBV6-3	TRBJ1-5	TGTGCCAGCAGTAAAAAAAGACAGAGCAATCAGCCCCAGCATTTT	CASSKKRQSNQPQHF
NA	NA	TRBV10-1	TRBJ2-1	TGCGCCAGCAGGAGGGATGAGCAGTTCTTC	CASRRDEQFF
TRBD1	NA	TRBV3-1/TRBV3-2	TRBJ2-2	TGTGCCAGCTCCCTCCCGACAGGGGTGAACACCGGGGAGCTGTTTTTT	CASSLPTGVNTGELFF
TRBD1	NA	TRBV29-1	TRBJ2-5	TGCAGCGTGGGTTCGGGAAAAACCGGGACAGGGGGCTGGAAGACCCAGTACTTC	CSVGSGKTGTGGWKTQYF
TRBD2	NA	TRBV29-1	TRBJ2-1	TGCAGCGTTGGTGGGGACTACTATGAGCAGTTCTTC	CSVGGDYYEQFF
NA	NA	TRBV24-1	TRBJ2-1	TGTGCCACCAGTGACATCGGACAGTATGGGAATGAGCAGTTCTTC	CATSDIGQYGNEQFF
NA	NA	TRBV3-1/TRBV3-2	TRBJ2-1	TGTGCCAGCAGCCAAGGGGCTAGCGCGGGTGAGCAGTTCTTC	CASSQGASAGEQFF
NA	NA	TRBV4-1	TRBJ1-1	TGCGCCAGCACACCCAGCGCCAGCGTTGAAGCTTTCTTT	CASTPSASVEAFF
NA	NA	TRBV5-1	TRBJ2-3	TGCGCCAGCAGCTTGGGGGTGGAGGACAGAGGCACAGATACGCAGTATTTT	CASSLGVEDRGTDTQYF
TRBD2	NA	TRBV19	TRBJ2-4	TGTGCCAGTAGTAGCGGACTAGTCAAGGACATAGCCAAAAACATTCAGTACTTC	CASSSGLVKDIAKNIQYF
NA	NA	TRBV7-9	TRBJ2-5	TGTGCCAGCAGCTTATCGTCCGAGACCCAGTACTTC	CASSLSSETQYF
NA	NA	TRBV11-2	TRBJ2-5	TGTGCCAGCAGCTTAGTTGGGGCATTTCAAGAGACCCAGTACTTC	CASSLVGAFQETQYF
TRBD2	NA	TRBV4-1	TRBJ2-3	TGCGCCAGCAGTCAAGGTAACGGCGGGAGGGACACAGATACGCAGTATTTT	CASSQGNGGRDTDTQYF
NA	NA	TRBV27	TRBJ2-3	TGTGCCAGCAGCATCCAGGGGATTGGCACAGATACGCAGTATTTT	CASSIQGIGTDTQYF
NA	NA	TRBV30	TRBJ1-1	TGTGCCTGGAGTCAGAGTAAGAGGAAGAACACTGAAGCTTTCTTT	CAWSQSKRKNTEAFF
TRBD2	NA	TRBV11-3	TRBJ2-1	TGTGCCAGCAGCTTAGATGACGCGGGAGGGTACAATGAGCAGTTCTTC	CASSLDDAGGYNEQFF
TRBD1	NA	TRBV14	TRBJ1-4	TGTGCCAGCAGCCGTGTGGGACAGCTAAATGAAAAACTGTTTTTT	CASSRVGQLNEKLFF
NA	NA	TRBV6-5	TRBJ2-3	TGTGCCAGCAGTCGGGTAGACACGGGGGATACGCAGTATTTT	CASSRVDTGDTQYF
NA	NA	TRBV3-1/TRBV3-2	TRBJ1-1	TGTGCCAGCAGCCAAGATAGTATGCGGGGGGATCCCCGGTTGGCTTTCTTT	CASSQDSMRGDPRLAFF
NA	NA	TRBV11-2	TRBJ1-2	TGTGCCAGCACCCTGGGGGGGAACGGCTACACCTTC	CASTLGGNGYTF
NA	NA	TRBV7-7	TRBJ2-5	TGTGCTAGCACCCAGGGGGGACTCGAGGGAGAGACCCAGTACTTC	CASTQGGLEGETQYF
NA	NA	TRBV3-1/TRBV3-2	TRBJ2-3	TGTGCCAGCAGCATGCGGGTGACTAGCACAGATACGCAGTATTTT	CASSMRVTSTDTQYF
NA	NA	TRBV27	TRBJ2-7	TGTGCCAGCAGTTACCAGGGTTACTACGAGCAGTACTTC	CASSYQGYYEQYF
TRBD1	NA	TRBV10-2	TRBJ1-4	TGCGCCAGCCGGGCCGGACAGGGGGCGCGTAACAATGAAAAACTGTTTTTT	CASRAGQGARNNEKLFF
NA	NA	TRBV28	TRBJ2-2	TGTGCCAGCAGTCTCGGGACTTACACCGGGGAGCTGTTTTTT	CASSLGTYTGELFF
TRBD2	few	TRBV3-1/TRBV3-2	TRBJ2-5	TGTGCCAGCAGCCGCGGGACTAGCGGGAGGAGTGAGACCCAGTACTTC	CASSRGTSGRSETQYF
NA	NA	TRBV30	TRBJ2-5	TGTGCCTGGAACAGAAGAATGGGAGAGACCCAGTACTTC	CAWNRRMGETQYF
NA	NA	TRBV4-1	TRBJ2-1	TGCGCCAGCAGTCTAGCATCGACCAGTAATGAGCAGTTCTTC	CASSLASTSNEQFF
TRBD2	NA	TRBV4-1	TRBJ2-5	TGCGCCAGCAGCCCCCCCTGGGGGGGAGAGACCCAGTACTTC	CASSPPWGGETQYF
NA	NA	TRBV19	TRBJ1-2	TGTGCCAGTAAGGGGGACCTGTATGGCTACACCTTC	CASKGDLYGYTF
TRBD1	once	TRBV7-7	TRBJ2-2	TGTGCTAGCAGCTTCAGCCGGGACAGGGTAGAACCAGGGGAGCTGTTTTTT	CASSFSRDRVEPGELFF
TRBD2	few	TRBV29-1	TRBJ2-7	TGCAGCGTCCCCTCACTAGCGGGAGAAGGGGAGCAGTACTTC	CSVPSLAGEGEQYF
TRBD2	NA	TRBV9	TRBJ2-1	TGTGCCAGCAGCTTGCCGGGACTAGCGGGAGTAAATGAGCAGTTCTTC	CASSLPGLAGVNEQFF
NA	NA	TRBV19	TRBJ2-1	TGTGCCAGTAAAACAGGGTGGGCGGGAGAGGGCAATGAGCAGTTCTTC	CASKTGWAGEGNEQFF
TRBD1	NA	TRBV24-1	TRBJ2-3	TGTGCCACCAGTGATTTTAAGGGGGCCGCAGATACGCAGTATTTT	CATSDFKGAADTQYF
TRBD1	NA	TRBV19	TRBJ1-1	TGTGCCAGTAGTTTCGGGACAGAACCTTTCGGTGAAGCTTTCTTT	CASSFGTEPFGEAFF
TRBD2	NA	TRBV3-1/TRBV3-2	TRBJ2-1	TGTGCCAGCAGCCAAGGGGTAGCGGGAGGGATTGAACAGTTCTTC	CASSQGVAGGIEQFF
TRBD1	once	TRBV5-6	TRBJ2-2	TGTGCCAGCAGCAAACCGGGACAGGGATTTGGTGGCGGCACCGGGGAGCTGTTTTTT	CASSKPGQGFGGGTGELFF
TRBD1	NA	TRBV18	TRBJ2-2	TGTGCCAGCTCACCACGGATGGCTGACCGGACAGGGGCCACCGGGGAGCTGTTTTTT	CASSPRMADRTGATGELFF
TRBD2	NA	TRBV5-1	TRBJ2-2	TGCGCCAGCCGGGGGGGACTCACCAACACCGGGGAGCTGTTTTTT	CASRGGLTNTGELFF